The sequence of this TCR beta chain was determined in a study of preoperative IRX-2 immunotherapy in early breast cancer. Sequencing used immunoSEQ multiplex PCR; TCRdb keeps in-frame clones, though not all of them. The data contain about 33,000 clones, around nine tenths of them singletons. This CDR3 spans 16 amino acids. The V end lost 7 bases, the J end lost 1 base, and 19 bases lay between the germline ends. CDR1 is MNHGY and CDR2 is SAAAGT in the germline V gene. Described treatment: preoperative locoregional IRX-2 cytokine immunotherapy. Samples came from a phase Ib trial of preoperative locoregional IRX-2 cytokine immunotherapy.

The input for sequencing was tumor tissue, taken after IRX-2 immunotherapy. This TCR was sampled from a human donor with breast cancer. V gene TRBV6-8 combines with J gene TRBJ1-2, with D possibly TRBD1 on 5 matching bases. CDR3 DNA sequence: TGTGCCAGCACCACAAATCTACGGGACCGTAACTATGGCTACACCTTC. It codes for CASTTNLRDRNYGYTF.